This T cell receptor (beta chain) was sequenced during a study of blood T cells in healthy people across ages (dated by TCRdb to the mid-2010s). Looking at the study overall: In model experiments, template switching captured roughly one uniquely barcoded TCR beta cDNA molecule for every two T cells. Using the same blood draw, the study looked at two additional independent replicas of 1 million unique cDNA reads for two donors, one aged 18 to 29 and the other aged 80 or older. To avoid experimental bias, donors of different ages were randomly spread across the sequencing lanes. The study measured age-related changes in TCR beta repertoire diversity using deep sequencing normalized with unique cDNA molecular identifiers. The donors were split into four age groups: young (average approximately 16 years), middle-aged (roughly 39), aged (over 55) and long-lived (under 90). Beyond this particular receptor, the publication reports: Compared with the aged group, the long-lived group had more naive CD4+ T cells, fewer expanded clones and increased TCR diversity, a pattern suggesting age selection. There was a strong correlation between observed TCR beta diversity and the percentage of naive T cells measured by flow cytometry. Because the CMV infection status of the donors was unknown, age-related changes in expanded clonotypes may potentially have been confounded. Bulk unsorted PBMC profiling prevented conclusive comparison of naive and antigen-experienced compartments. Estimates of total diversity based on one million sequenced T cells were regarded as lower bounds and as underestimates. Observed TCR beta diversity per million T cells fell roughly linearly with age, and a significant reduction was already apparent by age about 38.

Systemically healthy Caucasian individuals from Russia, approximately 39 in total and aged about 6 to 90 years, were included as donors. Approximately 10 milliliters of peripheral blood were collected from each donor into EDTA-treated Vacutainer tubes. Ficoll-Paque density-gradient centrifugation was used to isolate PBMCs, with at least 6 million per sample. Total RNA, at least 6 micrograms per sample, was extracted from PBMCs with Trizol reagent. For every donor, an aliquot of PBMCs went through flow cytometry to measure the percentages of naive CD45RAhigh/CD27high T cells. With regard to this clonotype: It lacks a known antigen. There are no base qualities to consult, and no much larger clone falls within one base.

The library was obtained by 5' RACE. The sequencing machine was an Illumina HiSeq 2500. A second PCR of about 6 to 12 cycles was run with a J-beta primer mix and a sample-barcoded 5' primer. A template-switch 5' adaptor carrying 12 random nucleotides introduced a unique molecular identifier onto each TCR beta cDNA molecule. At least 3 million CDR3-containing paired-end reads were obtained from each sample. First-strand cDNA was synthesized from all RNA with the Mint cDNA synthesis kit, primed by a TRBC-specific oligonucleotide. After uracil-DNA glycosylase treatment, a first 18-cycle PCR used universal primers M1SS and BC2_uni_R on all cDNA. The study's processing was this. For normalization, 1 million high-quality reads were randomly selected from each sample, with every read carrying a distinct molecular identifier. Instead of being binned into consensus sequences, reads with shared molecular identifiers were discarded. MiTCR, with a Q25 quality threshold and the strictest error-elimination algorithm, was used for CDR3 identification, clonotype clustering and error correction. Lower-bound total TCR beta diversity was estimated with a nonparametric unseen species model using Euler transformation. TCRdb trimmed public reads at Q25 via fastp, called clones via MiXCR and kept in-frame beta chains. Identical CDR3 protein sequences are pooled into one entry, listed with their most common genes and DNA. These V and J calls rely on TCRdb rather than the paper's analysis. This sample holds approximately 800,000 distinct CDR3 sequences; 62% were observed only once. About 27% of the sample is held by the ten biggest clonotypes.

The CDR3 spans 13 residues, from the cysteine through the phenylalanine. The kept DNA is CDR3 alone, 39 bases in frame from the first base. The germline V and J ends show losses of 5 bases and 9 bases respectively, and no gene match explains 8 bases of the junction. CDR1 SEHNR and CDR2 FQNEAQ are derived from the germline V gene (reference sequence). This TCR was sampled from a man aged 30-40 years in good health. The V and J segments used are TRBV7-9 and TRBJ2-7; 9 of the junction bases match TRBD2. The sequencing sample was made of blood. The CDR3 has the sequence CASSQPSGARQYF. The sequence in DNA is TGTGCCAGCAGCCAGCCTAGCGGGGCCAGGCAGTACTTC.